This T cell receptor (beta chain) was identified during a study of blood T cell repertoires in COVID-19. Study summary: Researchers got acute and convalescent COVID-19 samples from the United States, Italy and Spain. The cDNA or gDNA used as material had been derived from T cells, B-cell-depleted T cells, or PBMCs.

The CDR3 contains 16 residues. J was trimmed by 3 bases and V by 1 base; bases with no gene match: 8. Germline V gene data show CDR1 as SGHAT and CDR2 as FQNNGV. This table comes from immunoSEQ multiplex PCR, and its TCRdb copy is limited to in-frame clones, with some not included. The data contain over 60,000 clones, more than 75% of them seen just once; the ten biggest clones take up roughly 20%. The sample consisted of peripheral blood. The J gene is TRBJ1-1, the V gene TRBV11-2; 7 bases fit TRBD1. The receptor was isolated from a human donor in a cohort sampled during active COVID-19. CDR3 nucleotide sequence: TGTGCCAGCAGCTTAGTCGGAGGGGGCCGGGACACTGAAGCTTTCTTT. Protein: CASSLVGGGRDTEAFF. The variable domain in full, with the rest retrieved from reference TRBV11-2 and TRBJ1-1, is EAGVAQSPRYKIIEKRQSVAFWCNPISGHATLYWYQQILGQGPKLLIQFQNNGVVDDSQLPKDRFSAERLKGVDSTLKIQPAKLEDSAVYLCASSLVGGGRDTEAFFGQGTRLTVV.